This T cell receptor (beta chain) was recorded in a study of blood T cell repertoires in COVID-19. For the study at large: Acute-phase and convalescent COVID-19 samples originated in the United States, Italy and Spain. T cells, B-cell-depleted T cells, or PBMCs supplied cDNA or gDNA.

In the authors' methods: Nucleated cell counts were estimated from reference gene primer amplification. Method: immunoSEQ multiplex PCR; TCRdb's copy keeps in-frame clones and lacks some. For V, J and clone size, that table is used; D and trimming come from the DNA. The sample has 150,000 to 200,000 clones, around 86% seen once; the top ten hold roughly 7.8%. Per germline, CDR1 SGHNT and CDR2 YYREEE (reference sequence). V was clipped by 3 bases and J by 2 bases, with 8 bases between them. This CDR3 comprises 14 residues. The V and J genes are TRBV5-4 and TRBJ2-2; the D is unclear. Sequenced input: peripheral blood. The receptor was isolated from a man aged 60 to 75 with acute or convalescent COVID-19. Here the CDR3 DNA reads TGTGCCAGCAGCTCTCGCGGAAACACCGGGGAGCTGTTTTTT. Its protein is CASSSRGNTGELFF.